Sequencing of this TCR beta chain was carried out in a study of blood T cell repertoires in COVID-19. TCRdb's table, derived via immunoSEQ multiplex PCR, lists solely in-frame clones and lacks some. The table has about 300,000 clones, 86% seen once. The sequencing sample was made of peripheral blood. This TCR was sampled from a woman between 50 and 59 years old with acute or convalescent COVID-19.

The CDR3 spells CASSVAGGNTGELFF. The CDR3, as DNA: TGTGCCAGCAGCGTAGCGGGAGGGAACACCGGGGAGCTGTTTTTT. The chain has TRBV9 and TRBJ2-2, with 7 nucleotides matching TRBD2. Germline V gene lookup returns CDR1 SGDLS and CDR2 YYNGEE. The V gene end was trimmed by 0 bases and the J gene end by 1 base; junction bases not matched to a gene: 0. CDR3 length: 15 residues.